This T cell receptor beta chain comes out of a study of blood T cell repertoires in COVID-19. Study background: COVID-19 samples, acute and convalescent, were from the United States, Italy and Spain. T cells, B-cell-depleted T cells, or PBMCs provided the cDNA or gDNA that served as material.

V lost 5 bases and J lost 3; bases outside the gene matches: 9. The CDR3 spans 15 residues. Per germline, CDR1 SGHKS and CDR2 YYEKEE (reference sequence). The method was immunoSEQ multiplex PCR; TCRdb's version includes in-frame clones alone and lacks a portion of them. The sample lists about 18,000 clones, about 88% seen once, with 9.8% in the top ten. Sequencing input: peripheral blood. The genes are TRBV5-5 and TRBJ2-7, with 9 bases lining up with TRBD2. The clonotype comes from a man aged 35 to 55 with active COVID-19. The CDR3 loop reads CASRSRLAADYEQYF. DNA of the CDR3: TGTGCCAGCAGATCAAGACTAGCGGCAGACTACGAGCAGTACTTC.